The entry below gives a single T cell receptor (beta chain) sequence along with its context. V was pared by 4 bases and J by 0 bases, with 10 bases of the junction left unmatched. Germline CDR1 is SGHNT and CDR2 is YYREEE (reference sequence). The CDR3 length is 16 residues. Clones were sequenced by immunoSEQ multiplex PCR, and TCRdb holds only the in-frame ones, with some missing. The table lists 80,000 to 100,000 clones, approximately 87% of them singletons, with 15% to 20% in the top ten. These data originate in a study of blood T cell repertoires in COVID-19. Study information: Researchers got acute and convalescent COVID-19 samples from the United States, Italy and Spain.

The chain is built from TRBV5-4 and TRBJ2-7, with 7 bases that match TRBD2. What was sequenced was peripheral blood. This sequence originates from a human donor in a cohort sampled during active COVID-19. CDR3 residues: CASSRKRDRPSYEQYF. The DNA for the CDR3 is TGTGCCAGCAGCCGCAAGCGGGACCGGCCCTCCTACGAGCAGTACTTC.